This T cell receptor (beta chain) was sequenced in a study of blood T cell repertoires in COVID-19. Across the study: Sites across the United States, Italy and Spain contributed samples from acute and convalescent COVID-19. Nucleic acid was either cDNA or gDNA, and it came from T cells, B-cell-depleted T cells, or PBMCs.

The CDR3 extends over 16 amino acids. Losses at the gene ends were 4 bases for V and 1 base for J; bases not matched to a gene: 7. Germline CDR1 is SGHRS and CDR2 is YFSETQ. In the source study's methods: Estimated nucleated cell counts came from reference gene primer amplification. Libraries were prepared by immunoSEQ multiplex PCR; TCRdb keeps only in-frame clonotypes and omits some of them. The V and J calls and clone size were taken over from that table, and D and trimming were inferred from the DNA. This sample has about 280,000 clones, with around 85% found just once. This TCR was recovered from a man aged 50-60 years with active or convalescent COVID-19. Specimen: peripheral blood. This chain uses TRBV5-1 with TRBJ2-7, with 11 bases matching TRBD2. This chain's CDR3 is CASSHGTSGGSYEQYF. Here the CDR3 DNA reads TGCGCCAGCAGCCACGGAACTAGCGGGGGATCCTACGAGCAGTACTTC. The full variable domain, completed using reference TRBV5-1 and TRBJ2-7, is KAGVTQTPRYLIKTRGQQVTLSCSPISGHRSVSWYQQTPGQGLQFLFEYFSETQRNKGNFPGRFSGRQFSNSRSEMNVSTLELGDSALYLCASSHGTSGGSYEQYFGPGTRLTVT.